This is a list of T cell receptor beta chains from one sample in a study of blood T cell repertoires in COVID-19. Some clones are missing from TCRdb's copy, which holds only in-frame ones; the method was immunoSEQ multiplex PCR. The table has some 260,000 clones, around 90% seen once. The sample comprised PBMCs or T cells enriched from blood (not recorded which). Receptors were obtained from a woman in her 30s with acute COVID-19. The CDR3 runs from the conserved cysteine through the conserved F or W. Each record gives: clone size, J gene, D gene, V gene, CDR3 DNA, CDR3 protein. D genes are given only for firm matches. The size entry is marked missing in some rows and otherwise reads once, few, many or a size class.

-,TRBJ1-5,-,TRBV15,TGTGCCACCAGCAGAGATAAGGAGGGCGGGCAGCCCCAGCATTTT,CATSRDKEGGQPQHF
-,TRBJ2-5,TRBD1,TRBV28,TGTGCCAGCAGTCGCAAGACAGGGCTGGAGACCCAGTACTTC,CASSRKTGLETQYF
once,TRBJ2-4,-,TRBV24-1,TGTGCCACCAGGGACACCAAAAACATTCAGTACTTC,CATRDTKNIQYF
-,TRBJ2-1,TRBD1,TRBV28,TGTGCCAGCGGGACAGGGGTTAATAGTGAGCAGTTCTTC,CASGTGVNSEQFF
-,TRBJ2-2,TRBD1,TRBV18,TGTGCCAGCTCTCCTCCGGGACAGAGAAACACCGGGGAGCTGTTTTTT,CASSPPGQRNTGELFF
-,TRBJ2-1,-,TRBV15,TGTGCCACCAGCAGATCTTTCAATGAGCAGTTCTTC,CATSRSFNEQFF
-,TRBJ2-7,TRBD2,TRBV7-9,TGTGCCAGCAGCGATCTTATCACGGGAGGGCACTACGAGCAGTACTTC,CASSDLITGGHYEQYF
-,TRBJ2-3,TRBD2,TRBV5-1,TGCGCCAGCAGCCAGGGACTAGCGGGAGGTTTTGATACGCAGTATTTT,CASSQGLAGGFDTQYF
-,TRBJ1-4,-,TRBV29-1,TGCAGCGTACATCGGACTCCTTCGTCTGAAAAACTGTTTTTT,CSVHRTPSSEKLFF
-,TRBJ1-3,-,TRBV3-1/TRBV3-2,TGTGCCAGCAGCCCCCACGAGGGCTCTGGAAACACCATATATTTT,CASSPHEGSGNTIYF
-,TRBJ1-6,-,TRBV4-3,TGCGCCAGCAGCCAACTTTCGAGCTCCTATAATTCACCCCTCCACTTT,CASSQLSSSYNSPLHF
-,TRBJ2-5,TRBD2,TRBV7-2,TGTGCCAGCAGCTTACTAGCGGGAGGGGAGACCCAGTACTTC,CASSLLAGGETQYF
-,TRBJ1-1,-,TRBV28,TGTGCCAGCACGCCCCTGGGAGCGGAGACTGAAGCTTTCTTT,CASTPLGAETEAFF
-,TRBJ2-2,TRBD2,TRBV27,TGTGCCAGCAGTTTATACAGGACTAGAGATCCGAACACCGGGGAGCTGTTTTTT,CASSLYRTRDPNTGELFF
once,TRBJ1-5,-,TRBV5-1,TGCGCCAGCAGCTTGGCCGGAGTACCCAATCAGCCCCAGCATTTT,CASSLAGVPNQPQHF
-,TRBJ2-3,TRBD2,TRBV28,TGTGCCAGCACCCGACTAGCGGTGAAGACAGATACGCAGTATTTT,CASTRLAVKTDTQYF
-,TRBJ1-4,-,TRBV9,TGTGCCAGCAGCGCGCAGGGTGCTAATGAAAAACTGTTTTTT,CASSAQGANEKLFF